This T cell receptor beta chain was captured in a study of blood T cell repertoires in COVID-19. The wider study: COVID-19 samples, acute and convalescent, were from the United States, Italy and Spain. T cells, B-cell-depleted T cells, or PBMCs supplied cDNA or gDNA.

The CDR3 sequence is 15 residues long. CDR1 is KGHDR and CDR2 is SFDVKD in the germline V gene. J gave up 5 bases and V 2 bases, and 4 bases lay outside the gene matches. In the original processing: Using reference gene primer amplification, nucleated cell counts were estimated. Assay used: immunoSEQ multiplex PCR; TCRdb lists only in-frame clones, some missing. That table furnishes V, J and clone size, whereas the DNA furnished D and trimming. The sample lists fewer than 85,000 clones; 73% were seen once. V usage is TRBV24-1 and J usage is TRBJ2-5, with 10 bases aligning to TRBD1. The clonotype originates from a man in his 60s with acute or convalescent COVID-19. Sequencing was carried out using peripheral blood. The chain's CDR3 is CATSDWTGGDETQYF. The CDR3 nucleotides read TGTGCCACCAGTGATTGGACAGGGGGGGATGAGACCCAGTACTTC.